This entry features one TCR beta chain sequence. A single record per CDR3 protein comes from TCRdb applying MiXCR to the 5' RACE reads. This sample has around 510,000 distinct CDR3 sequences, with 20% to 25% found just once. The data originate from a study of T-cell memory formation after mild COVID-19. Germline CDR1 is LGHDT and CDR2 is YNNKEL (reference sequence). The CDR3 runs 15 residues. Germline trimming cut 2 bases from V and 4 bases from J; bases unmatched to any gene: 7. The origin of this receptor is an adult woman who had mild COVID-19 (a few samples of this study predate the infection). Cell type and time point are not known. Specimen: PBMCs or a T cell subset sorted from them (not recorded which). The chain uses TRBV3-1 and TRBJ2-5; 7 bases are a match to TRBD1. CDR3 sequence reads: CASSQTAGTAETQYF. The DNA for the CDR3 is TGTGCCAGCAGCCAAACAGCCGGGACAGCAGAGACCCAGTACTTC.